These 23 T cell receptor beta chains were sequenced from one sample in a study of early T cells in non-severe SARS-CoV-2 infection. MiXCR, run by TCRdb on the 5' RACE reads, gives a single entry per CDR3 protein. The sample lists 85,000 to 90,000 distinct CDR3 sequences, approximately 14% seen once, with around 6.4% in the top ten. The sample was whole blood. The source of these receptors is an adult who was a healthcare worker with PCR-confirmed SARS-CoV-2 infection or an uninfected control (not recorded which).

In this sample, this clonotype turned up a few times. J is TRBJ1-6 and V is TRBV3-1; D not certain. Germline values: CDR1 LGHDT, CDR2 YNNKEL (reference sequence). The ends were cut back, 4 bases at V and 10 bases at J, with 20 bases in the middle. The CDR3 is 16 residues long. Here the CDR3 DNA reads TGTGCCAGCAGCCCCCTTCCCGTCGGAACGGGCTCACCCCTCCACTTT. Protein product: CASSPLPVGTGSPLHF.

CDR3 DNA: TGTGCCAGCAGTTACTCCACACCCTACGAGCAGTACTTC. Amino acid sequence: CASSYSTPYEQYF. The rearrangement uses TRBV6-2 or TRBV6-3 and TRBJ2-7; D is unclear. This CDR3 contains 13 residues. The V end was cut by 0 bases, the J end by 2 bases, with 5 bases between. Germline lookup yields CDR1 MNHEY and CDR2 SVGEGT.

This clonotype was recorded a few times. The J gene is TRBJ1-1, the V gene TRBV4-1; tentatively, D is TRBD1 (5 bases). The germline gives CDR1 MGHRA, CDR2 YSYEKL. V was shortened by 4 bases and J by 6 bases, with 12 bases between the two germline ends. This CDR3 region has 13 residues. DNA of the CDR3: TGCGCCAGCAGCCCCGCGGGGACCTCTGAAGCTTTCTTT. It codes for CASSPAGTSEAFF.

The CDR3 DNA is TGTGCCAGCAGCTTCACAGGGTCTAATCAGCCCCAGCATTTT. Translating gives CASSFTGSNQPQHF. The chain has TRBV7-2 and TRBJ1-5; the D gene is possibly TRBD1 (6 bases). The CDR3 sequence is 14 residues long. The germline V gene encodes CDR1 SGHTA and CDR2 FQGNSA. Trimming left V 3 bases short and J 4 bases short, with 10 bases between.

The chain employs TRBV29-1 and TRBJ1-2; D unresolved. V was pared by 4 bases and J by 2 bases, with 11 bases between. There are 13 residues in the CDR3. CDR1 and CDR2 from the germline V gene are SQVTM and ANQGSEA. The CDR3 bases are TGCAGCGTTGCGGGAGGATCGAACTATGGCTACACCTTC. Translating it yields CSVAGGSNYGYTF.

This clonotype has ten or more counts. This chain uses TRBV5-1 with TRBJ2-1; a weak D match, TRBD1 (5 bases). The CDR3 has 12 amino acids. The V end was cut by 4 bases, the J end by 8 bases, with 10 bases between. Germline V CDR1 and CDR2: SGHRS, YFSETQ. The CDR3 protein is CASSRGWDEQFF. The DNA for the CDR3 is TGCGCCAGCAGCAGGGGATGGGATGAGCAGTTCTTC.

V is TRBV7-8 and J is TRBJ2-3; perhaps TRBD2 as D (6 bases). This CDR3 spans 17 amino acids. CDR1 is SGHVS, CDR2 FQNEAQ, per germline. V gave up 5 bases and J gave up 0 bases, with 18 bases separating them. This CDR3 is CASSSRDSMWSTDTQYF. CDR3 bases: TGTGCCAGCAGCAGCCGGGACTCCATGTGGAGCACAGATACGCAGTATTTT.

As regards this clonotype: This may be a read error, as it is one base from a much larger clone. The chain is built from TRBV28 and TRBJ2-2, with TRBD1 identical over 8 bases. Germline V CDR1 and CDR2: MDHEN, SYDVKM. This CDR3 has 16 amino acids. CDR3 in amino acids: CVSSPPRTGQTGELFF. CDR3 DNA sequence: TGTGTCAGCAGTCCTCCGAGGACAGGGCAAACCGGGGAGCTGTTTTTT.

This clonotype was seen more than once but under ten times. The gene calls are TRBV7-9 and TRBJ1-5; D unresolved. The CDR3 sequence is 13 residues long. In germline, CDR1 is SEHNR, CDR2 FQNEAQ (reference sequence). V was clipped by 8 bases and J by 2 bases, with 10 bases between them. DNA of the CDR3: TGTGCCAGCCAAGGCGTGGGCAATCAGCCCCAGCATTTT. Residues: CASQGVGNQPQHF.

The chain recombines TRBV12-3 or TRBV12-4 with TRBJ1-5; 7 bases match TRBD1. The CDR3 length is 17 residues. V trimming: 0 bases; J trimming: 0 bases; junction bases outside the gene matches: 5. CDR3 DNA sequence: TGTGCCAGCAGTTTAGCGCAGGGGGAATATAGCAATCAGCCCCAGCATTTT. As protein: CASSLAQGEYSNQPQHF.

This clonotype occurred a few times. V gene TRBV5-1 combines with J gene TRBJ2-5; no reliable D call. CDR1 and CDR2 from the germline V gene are SGHRS and YFSETQ. V was cut by 0 bases and J by 1 base, with 7 bases left in between. This CDR3 has 14 residues. CDR3 protein: CASSLGPSQETQYF. The CDR3 nucleotides read TGCGCCAGCAGCTTGGGACCCTCCCAAGAGACCCAGTACTTC.

The gene calls are TRBV25-1 and TRBJ1-1; TRBD1 matches 8 bases. This CDR3 has 15 residues. Germline CDR1 is MGHDK and CDR2 is SYGVNS. With V trimmed by 5 bases and J by 4 bases, 9 bases remained unmatched. CDR3 protein: CASSLQGEIGTEAFF. CDR3 nucleotide sequence: TGTGCCAGCAGTTTACAGGGGGAAATAGGCACTGAAGCTTTCTTT.

This clonotype was detected many times. The chain carries TRBV2 and TRBJ2-3; D perhaps matches TRBD1 (6 bases). Looked up from germline, CDR1 is SNHLY and CDR2 is FYNNEI. V was pared by 5 bases and J by 6 bases, with 15 bases between. The CDR3 has 14 residues. The CDR3 spells CASSSTGDMDTQYF. CDR3 sequence (DNA): TGTGCCAGCAGTTCTACCGGGGACATGGATACGCAGTATTTT.

The chain links TRBV3-1 to TRBJ1-3; no firm D call. Trimming took 0 bases from V and 4 from J, leaving 19 bases between them. CDR3 length equals 18 residues. The germline V gene has CDR1 LGHDT and CDR2 YNNKEL (reference sequence). The CDR3 is CASSQDVVGERSGNTIYF. The CDR3 DNA reads as TGTGCCAGCAGCCAAGATGTGGTCGGGGAAAGATCCGGAAACACCATATATTTT.

This clonotype appeared many times. The chain recombines TRBV3-1 with TRBJ1-2, with D tentatively TRBD1 (6 bases). This CDR3 spans 15 amino acids. Trimming cost V 1 base and J 8 bases, with 17 bases left between them. Germline V lookup: CDR1 LGHDT, CDR2 YNNKEL (reference sequence). This CDR3 is CASSQGTPGTRGYTF. As DNA, the CDR3 is TGTGCCAGCAGCCAAGGGACTCCAGGGACACGAGGCTACACCTTC.

The rearrangement links TRBV4-2 to TRBJ2-5; a weak D match, TRBD1 (6 bases). CDR1 is LGHNA and CDR2 is YNFKEQ in the germline V gene. This CDR3 has 15 amino acids. The ends were cut back, 2 bases at V and 1 base at J, with 11 bases in the middle. CDR3 residues: CASSQPGQSQETQYF. CDR3 DNA sequence: TGTGCCAGCAGCCAACCCGGACAGTCCCAAGAGACCCAGTACTTC.

This clonotype is termed medium-sized (0.01 to 0.1%). The rearrangement links TRBV6-1 to TRBJ2-2; D not certain. Between the trimmed V and J ends, which lost 1 base and 7 bases, there was a span of 10 bases. Germline CDR1 is MNHNS and CDR2 is SASEGT. The CDR3 contains 14 residues. The CDR3 is CASSEVWEGGELFF. The DNA for the CDR3 is TGTGCCAGCAGTGAAGTCTGGGAAGGCGGGGAGCTGTTTTTT.

The sample holds a few counts of this clonotype. The chain carries TRBV29-1 and TRBJ2-5; TRBD2 agrees at 7 bases. In germline, CDR1 is SQVTM, CDR2 ANQGSEA. The V and J ends lost 3 bases and 4 bases, in that order; junction bases with no gene match: 2. The CDR3 extends over 12 amino acids. CDR3 DNA: TGCAGCGTTGAGACTAGCAGAGAGACCCAGTACTTC. It yields the protein CSVETSRETQYF.

The chain links TRBV6-6 to TRBJ2-7, with 10 bases aligning to TRBD1. In germline, CDR1 is MNHNY, CDR2 SVGAGI (reference sequence). This CDR3 comprises 16 residues. V shed 0 bases and J 6 bases; nucleotides not matched to a gene: 8. CDR3 sequence: CASSYSRGQGSGEQYF. CDR3 sequence (DNA): TGTGCCAGCAGTTACTCGAGGGGACAGGGGAGTGGCGAGCAGTACTTC.

This clonotype was found a few times. The chain recombines TRBV2 with TRBJ2-4, with D possibly being TRBD1 (6 bases). Per germline, CDR1 SNHLY and CDR2 FYNNEI. The V and J ends lost 2 bases and 0 bases respectively, with 11 bases between them. This CDR3 contains 16 residues. The CDR3 DNA reads TGTGCCAGCAGTGAACTCCTACAGGGAGCCAAAAACATTCAGTACTTC. It codes for CASSELLQGAKNIQYF.

The CDR3 region has the DNA TGTGCCAGCAGCGTAGGCGGGACAGATTATGGCTACACCTTC. Protein product: CASSVGGTDYGYTF. The chain carries TRBV9 and TRBJ1-2, with 7 bases aligning to TRBD1. The CDR3 extends over 14 amino acids. CDR1 SGDLS and CDR2 YYNGEE come from the germline V gene. Trimming removed 0 bases from V and 5 bases from J; junction bases left unmatched: 4.

This clonotype was seen ten or more times. This CDR3 is CASSSPPTGTYEQYF. CDR3 in DNA: TGTGCCAGCAGTTCCCCCCCGACAGGGACGTACGAGCAGTACTTC. This chain joins TRBV28 and TRBJ2-7, with TRBD1 identical over 7 bases. In germline, CDR1 is MDHEN, CDR2 SYDVKM. Unmatched junction bases numbered 10, after V lost 4 bases and J lost 4 bases. The CDR3 spans 15 residues. Full variable domain (missing parts from reference TRBV28 and TRBJ2-7): DVKVTQSSRYLVKRTGEKVFLECVQDMDHENMFWYRQDPGLGLRLIYFSYDVKMKEKGDIPEGYSVSREKKERFSLILESASTNQTSMYLCASSSPPTGTYEQYFGPGTRLTVT.

This clonotype was observed a handful of times. The CDR3 region has the DNA TGTGCCAGCAGCTTAGACAATCAGCCCCAGCATTTT. Its protein product is CASSLDNQPQHF. The chain is built from TRBV7-2 and TRBJ1-5; D gene uncertain. Looked up from germline, CDR1 is SGHTA and CDR2 is FQGNSA. V lost 1 base and J 3 bases, leaving 1 base between the germline ends. The CDR3 contains 12 residues.